The 15 T cell receptor beta chains reported below all come from one sample, sequenced in a study of CXCR3-negative and CXCR3-positive naive CD8 T cells. Each TRB cDNA library was prepared by 5' RACE (with UMI labels). Reanalyzing the 5' RACE reads, TCRdb keeps one entry per CDR3 protein, without DNA. This table holds some 41,000 distinct CDR3 sequences. The sample consisted of naive CXCR3- CD8+ T cells from blood. The subset: CD45RO-CCR7+CD27+CD95- naive CD8+ T cells lacking CXCR3 (TNR3-). Every receptor here comes from a human donor in good health. Some clones in this sample may be carry-over from other donors' samples.

The rearrangement uses TRBV24-1 and TRBJ2-1; TCRdb's D gene call, TRBD1, goes unchecked for lack of DNA. Germline lookup yields CDR1 KGHDR and CDR2 SFDVKD. The CDR3 contains 15 residues. This chain's CDR3 is CATSDSGPQENEQFF.

This clonotype is called medium-sized based on its frequency. The chain carries TRBV4-3 and TRBJ2-2; TCRdb calls TRBD1, which cannot be checked without DNA. CDR3 size: 19 residues. Germline V lookup: CDR1 LGHNA, CDR2 YSLEER. The chain's CDR3 is CASSQEPRVGDTNTGELFF.

The chain combines TRBV20-1 with TRBJ2-2; TCRdb's assignment of TRBD2 cannot be checked, as there is no DNA. Germline-derived CDR1 and CDR2 are DFQATT and SNEGSKA (reference sequence). The CDR3 covers 16 residues. The CDR3 here is CSARPTSGGEIGELFF.

The chain employs TRBV29-1 and TRBJ1-3. Germline CDR1 and CDR2: SQVTM and ANQGSEA. This CDR3 has 16 amino acids. This CDR3 is CSVNGIQENSGNTIYF. The full variable domain, completed using reference TRBV29-1 and TRBJ1-3, is SAVISQKPSRDICQRGTSLTIQCQVDSQVTMMFWYRQQPGQSLTLIATANQGSEATYESGFVIDKFPISRPNLTFSTLTVSNMSPEDSSIYLCSVNGIQENSGNTIYFGEGSWLTVV.

J is TRBJ2-7 and V is TRBV7-3; the D gene TCRdb calls, TRBD1, cannot be checked with no DNA. This CDR3 spans 14 amino acids. The germline CDR1 and CDR2 sequences are SGHTA and FQGTGA. CDR3 sequence reads: CASSTGTGINEQYF.

The V call is TRBV25-1, the J call TRBJ2-1; the TCRdb D gene call, TRBD1, has no DNA to confirm it. The germline V gene has CDR1 MGHDK and CDR2 SYGVNS. The CDR3 loop spans 15 amino acids. The CDR3 reads CASSETGATYNEQFF.

The chain combines TRBV5-1 with TRBJ1-1; lacking DNA, the TRBD1 call made by TCRdb goes unchecked. CDR1 and CDR2 from the germline V gene are SGHRS and YFSETQ. The CDR3 runs to 15 residues. The CDR3 spells CASSSWDRANTEAFF. Based on the CDR3 plus reference TRBV5-1 and TRBJ1-1, the full variable domain is KAGVTQTPRYLIKTRGQQVTLSCSPISGHRSVSWYQQTPGQGLQFLFEYFSETQRNKGNFPGRFSGRQFSNSRSEMNVSTLELGDSALYLCASSSWDRANTEAFFGQGTRLTVV.

The J gene is TRBJ1-5, the V gene TRBV3-1; the D call of TRBD1 rests on TCRdb alone, since no DNA is present to check it. The CDR3 is 16 residues long. Germline values: CDR1 LGHDT, CDR2 YNNKEL (reference sequence). CDR3 residues: CASSPTSDRVNQPQHF.

The chain joins TRBV6-5 to TRBJ1-6; the TRBD1 assignment by TCRdb is unverifiable without DNA. The CDR3 spans 14 residues. Germline CDR1 MNHEY, CDR2 SVGAGI. This CDR3 reads CASRSRADNSPLHF.

The rearrangement joins TRBV10-3 to TRBJ1-6; TCRdb reports TRBD1, a call that lacks DNA to check it against. This CDR3 spans 15 amino acids. CDR1 is ENHRY and CDR2 is SYGVKD in the germline V gene. The CDR3 reads CAISELDRGNSPLHF.

V and J are TRBV10-1 and TRBJ2-7. The CDR3 totals 15 residues. Germline V gene sequence: CDR1 WNHNN, CDR2 SYGVQD (reference sequence). The CDR3 loop is CASSESGLGSYEQYF.

The V and J genes are TRBV29-1 and TRBJ2-1. CDR3 length: 14 amino acids. Germline V lookup: CDR1 SQVTM, CDR2 ANQGSEA. CDR3 region: CSVGSRQSYNEQFF.

CDR3 loop: CASSNLAGAQETQYF. J is TRBJ2-5 and V is TRBV7-2; the D call from TCRdb, TRBD2, cannot be confirmed without DNA. The CDR3 runs to 15 residues. The germline V gene encodes CDR1 SGHTA and CDR2 FQGNSA.

This sequence joins TRBV6-2 or TRBV6-3 and TRBJ2-1. This CDR3 has 14 residues. The germline V gene has CDR1 MNHEY and CDR2 SVGEGT. The CDR3 sequence: CASSISVSYNEQFF.

The V call is TRBV15, the J call TRBJ1-5; TCRdb reports TRBD1, a call that lacks DNA to check it against. Germline CDR1 LNHNV, CDR2 YYDKDF (reference sequence). This CDR3 is built from 14 residues. The CDR3 region is CATSADSVNQPQHF.